This TCR beta chain was sequenced during a study of response to subunit inactivated influenza vaccine (dated by TCRdb to the late 2010s). Study-level background: To follow how T cells responded to a trivalent subunit inactivated influenza vaccine, the researchers relied on deep quantitative profiling of the T cell receptor repertoire.

General study outcomes and caveats: The authors suggested that each seasonal influenza vaccination may recruit only a limited number of new T cells.

V loses 0 bases at its end and J loses 7 bases; junction bases beyond the gene matches: 2. The germline V gene gives CDR1 as MNHEY and CDR2 as SVGAGI. The CDR3 sequence holds 14 residues, the cysteine and phenylalanine included. Only the CDR3 DNA is retained, 42 bases long and in frame from the first base. Library method: RT-PCR. Sequencing instrument: Illumina HiSeq 2500. Starting from the raw public reads, TCRdb applied fastp trimming at Q25, assembled clones with MiXCR and retained in-frame beta chains. Merged by CDR3 protein, the rows form single entries marked with the most common genes and DNA. The sample table contains over 750,000 distinct CDR3 sequences; only one count was recorded for approximately 22% of them. The ten largest clones represent roughly 10% of the sample. Regarding this clonotype: Its antigen is not yet known. Per-base qualities were not stored, and no clone one base away is much larger.

The input for sequencing was PBMCs from blood, taken around 5 days after vaccination. The source of this sequence is a man aged 50 to 60 who received an inactivated influenza vaccine. Donor details come from another sample of the same person, matched by shared clones. The sequence joins TRBV6-5 to TRBJ2-2; TRBD1 fits 7 bases in the junction. The nucleotide sequence is given as TGTGCCAGCAGTTACTCACGGACAGGCGGGGAGCTGTTTTTT. It translates as CASSYSRTGGELFF.